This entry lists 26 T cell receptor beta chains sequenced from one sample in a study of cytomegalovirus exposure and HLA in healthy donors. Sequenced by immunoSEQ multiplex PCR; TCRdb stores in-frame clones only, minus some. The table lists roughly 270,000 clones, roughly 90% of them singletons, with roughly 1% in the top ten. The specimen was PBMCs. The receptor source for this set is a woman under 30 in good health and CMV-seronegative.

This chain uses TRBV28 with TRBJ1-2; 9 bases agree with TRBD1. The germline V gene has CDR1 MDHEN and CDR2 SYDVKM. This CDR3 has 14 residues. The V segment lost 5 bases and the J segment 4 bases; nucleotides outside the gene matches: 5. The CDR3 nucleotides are TGTGCCAGCAGTCTAGGGACAGGGCCCTATGGCTACACCTTC. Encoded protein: CASSLGTGPYGYTF.

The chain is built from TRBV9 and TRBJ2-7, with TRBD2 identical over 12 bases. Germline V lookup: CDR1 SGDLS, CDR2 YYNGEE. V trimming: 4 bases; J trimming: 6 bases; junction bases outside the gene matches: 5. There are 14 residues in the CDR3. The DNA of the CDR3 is TGTGCCAGCAGCCCTGGACTAGCGGGGTCCGAGCAGTACTTC. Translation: CASSPGLAGSEQYF.

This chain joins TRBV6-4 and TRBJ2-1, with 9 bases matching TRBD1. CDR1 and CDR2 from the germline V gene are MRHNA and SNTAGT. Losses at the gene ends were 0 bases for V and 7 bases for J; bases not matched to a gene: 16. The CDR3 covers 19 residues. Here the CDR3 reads CASSDSGGDRVGLSNEQFF. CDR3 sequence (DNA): TGTGCCAGCAGTGACTCTGGTGGGGACAGGGTCGGTTTATCAAATGAGCAGTTCTTC.

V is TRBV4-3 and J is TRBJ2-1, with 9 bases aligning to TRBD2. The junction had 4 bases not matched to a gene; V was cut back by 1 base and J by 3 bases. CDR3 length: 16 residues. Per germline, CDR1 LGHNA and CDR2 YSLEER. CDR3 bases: TGCGCCAGCAGCCAAGGGGCTAGCGGGGACTACAATGAGCAGTTCTTC. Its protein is CASSQGASGDYNEQFF.

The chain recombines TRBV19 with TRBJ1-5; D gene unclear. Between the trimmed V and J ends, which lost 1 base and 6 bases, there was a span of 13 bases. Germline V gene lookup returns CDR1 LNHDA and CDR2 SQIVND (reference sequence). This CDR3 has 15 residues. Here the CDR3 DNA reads TGTGCCAGTAGTATAGGTGGCAGGTTGACTCAGCCCCAGCATTTT. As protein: CASSIGGRLTQPQHF. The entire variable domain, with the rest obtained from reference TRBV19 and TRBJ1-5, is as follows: DGGITQSPKYLFRKEGQNVTLSCEQNLNHDAMYWYRQDPGQGLRLIYYSQIVNDFQKGDIAEGYSVSREKKESFPLTVTSAQKNPTAFYLCASSIGGRLTQPQHFGDGTRLSIL.

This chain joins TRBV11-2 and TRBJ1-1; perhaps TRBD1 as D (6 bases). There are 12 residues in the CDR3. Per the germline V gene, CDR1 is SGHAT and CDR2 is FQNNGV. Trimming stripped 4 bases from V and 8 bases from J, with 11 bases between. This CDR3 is CASSSLGQEAFF. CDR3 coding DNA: TGTGCCAGCAGCTCTTTGGGACAAGAAGCTTTCTTT.

CDR3 nucleotides: TGTGCCAGCAGCGTACAGGGCGCTAGCTCTGGAAACACCATATATTTT. Translated, it gives CASSVQGASSGNTIYF. J is TRBJ1-3 and V is TRBV9, with a weak D call TRBD1 (5 bases). The germline V gene has CDR1 SGDLS and CDR2 YYNGEE. The CDR3 has 16 amino acids. V was shortened by 1 base and J by 0 bases, with 11 bases between the two germline ends.

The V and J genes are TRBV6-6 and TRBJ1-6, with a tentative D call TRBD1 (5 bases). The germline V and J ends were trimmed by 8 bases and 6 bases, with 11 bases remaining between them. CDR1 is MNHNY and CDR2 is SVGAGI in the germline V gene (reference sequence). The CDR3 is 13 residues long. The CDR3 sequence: CASFRVLNSPLHF. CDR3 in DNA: TGTGCCAGCTTCAGGGTACTTAATTCACCCCTCCACTTT.

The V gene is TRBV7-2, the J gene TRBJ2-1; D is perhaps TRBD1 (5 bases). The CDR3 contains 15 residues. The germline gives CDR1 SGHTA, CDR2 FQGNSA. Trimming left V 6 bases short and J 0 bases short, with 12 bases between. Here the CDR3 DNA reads TGTGCCAGCAGTTCAGACAGTAGCTCCTACAATGAGCAGTTCTTC. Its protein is CASSSDSSSYNEQFF. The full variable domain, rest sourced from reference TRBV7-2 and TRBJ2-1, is GAGVSQSPSNKVTEKGKDVELRCDPISGHTALYWYRQSLGQGLEFLIYFQGNSAPDKSGLPSDRFSAERTGGSVSTLTIQRTQQEDSAVYLCASSSDSSSYNEQFFGPGTRLTVL.

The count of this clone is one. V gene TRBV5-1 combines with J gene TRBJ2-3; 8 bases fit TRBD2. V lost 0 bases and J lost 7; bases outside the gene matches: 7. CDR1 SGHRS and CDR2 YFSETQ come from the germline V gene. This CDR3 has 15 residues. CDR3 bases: TGCGCCAGCAGCTTGGAGCTAGCGGGTCAGCATACGCAGTATTTT. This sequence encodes CASSLELAGQHTQYF.

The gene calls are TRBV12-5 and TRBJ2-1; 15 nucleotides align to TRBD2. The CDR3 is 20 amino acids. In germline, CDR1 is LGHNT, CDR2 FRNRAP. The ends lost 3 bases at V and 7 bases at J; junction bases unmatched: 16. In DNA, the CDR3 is TGTGCTAGTGGTTTCACAGGAAGGACTAGCGGGAGGGCTCTTCGGAATGAGCAGTTCTTC. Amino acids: CASGFTGRTSGRALRNEQFF.

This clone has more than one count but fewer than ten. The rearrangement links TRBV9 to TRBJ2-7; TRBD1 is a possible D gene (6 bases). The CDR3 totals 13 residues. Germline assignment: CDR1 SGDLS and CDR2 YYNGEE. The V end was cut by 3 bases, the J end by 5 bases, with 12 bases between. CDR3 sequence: CASSAQGSHEQYF. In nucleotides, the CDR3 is TGTGCCAGCAGCGCCCAGGGGTCCCACGAGCAGTACTTC.

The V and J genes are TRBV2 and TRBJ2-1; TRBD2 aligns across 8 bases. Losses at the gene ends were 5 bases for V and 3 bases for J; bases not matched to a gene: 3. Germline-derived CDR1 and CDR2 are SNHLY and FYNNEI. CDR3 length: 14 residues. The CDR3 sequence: CASSWSGSYNEQFF. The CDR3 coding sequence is TGTGCCAGCAGTTGGAGCGGGAGCTACAATGAGCAGTTCTTC.

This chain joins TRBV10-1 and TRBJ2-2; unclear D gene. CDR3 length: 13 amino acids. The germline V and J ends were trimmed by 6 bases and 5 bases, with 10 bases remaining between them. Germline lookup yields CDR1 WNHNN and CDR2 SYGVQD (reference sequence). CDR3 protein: CASSQIATGELFF. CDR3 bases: TGCGCCAGCAGCCAGATTGCAACCGGGGAGCTGTTTTTT.

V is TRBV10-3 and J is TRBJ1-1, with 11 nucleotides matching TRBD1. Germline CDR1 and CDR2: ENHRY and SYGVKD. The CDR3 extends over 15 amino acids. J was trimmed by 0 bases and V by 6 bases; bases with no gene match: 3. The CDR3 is CAIRGTGGVNTEAFF. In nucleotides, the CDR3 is TGTGCCATCAGGGGGACAGGGGGGGTGAACACTGAAGCTTTCTTT.

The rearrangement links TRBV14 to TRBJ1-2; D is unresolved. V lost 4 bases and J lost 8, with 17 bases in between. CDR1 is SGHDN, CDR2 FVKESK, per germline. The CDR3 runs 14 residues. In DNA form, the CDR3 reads TGTGCCAGCAGCCGTATTGAGAGAGTGCGAGGCTACACCTTC. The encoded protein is CASSRIERVRGYTF.

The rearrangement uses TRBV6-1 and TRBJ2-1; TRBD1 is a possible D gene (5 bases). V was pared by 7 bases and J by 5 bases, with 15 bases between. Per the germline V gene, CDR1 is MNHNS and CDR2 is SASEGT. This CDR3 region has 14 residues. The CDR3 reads CASIRTRGHNEQFF. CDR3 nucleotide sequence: TGTGCCAGCATCAGGACAAGAGGACACAATGAGCAGTTCTTC.

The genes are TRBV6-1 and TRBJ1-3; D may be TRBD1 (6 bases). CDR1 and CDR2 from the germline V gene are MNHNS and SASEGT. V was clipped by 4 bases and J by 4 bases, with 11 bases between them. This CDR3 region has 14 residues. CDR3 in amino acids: CASSGTGTGNTIYF. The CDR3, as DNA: TGTGCCAGCAGTGGAACCGGGACAGGAAACACCATATATTTT.

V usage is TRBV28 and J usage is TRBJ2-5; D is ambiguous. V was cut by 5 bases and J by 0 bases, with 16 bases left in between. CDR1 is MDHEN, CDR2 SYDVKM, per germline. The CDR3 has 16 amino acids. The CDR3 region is CASSTGLGLYQETQYF. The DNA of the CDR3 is TGTGCCAGCAGTACGGGTTTAGGATTGTACCAAGAGACCCAGTACTTC.

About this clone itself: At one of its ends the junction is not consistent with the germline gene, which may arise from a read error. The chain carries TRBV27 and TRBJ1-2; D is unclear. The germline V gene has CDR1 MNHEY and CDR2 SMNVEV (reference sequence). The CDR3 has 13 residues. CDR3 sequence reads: CASSPTSKYGYTF. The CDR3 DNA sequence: TGTGCCAGCAGTCCGACTTCTAAATATGGCTACACCTTC.

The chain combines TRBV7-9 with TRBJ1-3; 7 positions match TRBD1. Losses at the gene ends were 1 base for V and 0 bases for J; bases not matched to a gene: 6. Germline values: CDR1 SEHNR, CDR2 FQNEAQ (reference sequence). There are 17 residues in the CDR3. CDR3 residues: CASSLGQGFGSGNTIYF. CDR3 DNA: TGTGCCAGCAGCTTAGGACAGGGTTTCGGCTCTGGAAACACCATATATTTT.

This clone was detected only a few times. The CDR3 sequence: CAISDPGLAGVGNEQFF. CDR3 in DNA: TGTGCCATCAGTGACCCGGGACTAGCGGGAGTCGGCAATGAGCAGTTCTTC. This rearrangement joins TRBV10-3 to TRBJ2-1, with 14 bases aligning to TRBD2. The V gene's germline CDR1 is ENHRY and CDR2 SYGVKD. V was clipped by 3 bases and J by 6 bases; unmatched bases: 7. This CDR3 is built from 17 residues.

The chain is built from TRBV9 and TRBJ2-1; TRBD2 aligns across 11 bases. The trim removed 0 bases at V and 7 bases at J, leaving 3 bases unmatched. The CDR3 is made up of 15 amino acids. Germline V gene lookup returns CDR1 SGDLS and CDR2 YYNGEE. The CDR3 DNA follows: TGTGCCAGCAGCGTAGTGACTAGCGGGATGAATGAGCAGTTCTTC. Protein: CASSVVTSGMNEQFF.

The DNA of the CDR3 is TGTGCCAGCAGCTTTGATTCGGGGGGGAGACAGCCCCAGCATTTT. It translates to CASSFDSGGRQPQHF. The chain recombines TRBV28 with TRBJ1-5; TRBD1 is a possible D gene (5 bases). Trimming removed 6 bases at V and 7 bases at J, with 19 bases between. From germline, CDR1 is MDHEN and CDR2 SYDVKM. This CDR3 region has 15 residues.

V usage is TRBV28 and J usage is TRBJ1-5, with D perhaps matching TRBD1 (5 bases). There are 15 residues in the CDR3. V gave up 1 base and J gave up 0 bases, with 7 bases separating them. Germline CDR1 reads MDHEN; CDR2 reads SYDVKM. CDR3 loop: CASSLLGHSNQPQHF. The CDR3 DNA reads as TGTGCCAGCAGTTTATTGGGGCATAGCAATCAGCCCCAGCATTTT.

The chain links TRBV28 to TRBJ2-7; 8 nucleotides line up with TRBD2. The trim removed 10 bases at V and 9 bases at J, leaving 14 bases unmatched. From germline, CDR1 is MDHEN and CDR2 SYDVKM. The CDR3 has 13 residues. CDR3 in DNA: TGTGCCACGAAAGCGGGGGCCACGATGGGGCAGTACTTC. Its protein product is CATKAGATMGQYF.